This entry concerns a single TCR beta chain. Antigen unknown. A second PCR of about 7 to 12 cycles used a sample-barcoded 5' primer and a J-beta primer mix. Each cDNA molecule carried a tag from a template-switch adaptor that contained 12 random nucleotides. TCRdb fed the 5' RACE reads into MiXCR, producing one record per CDR3 protein. The table records approximately 760,000 distinct CDR3 sequences, 25% of them present only once. Trimming pared 7 bases from V and 0 bases from J, leaving 9 bases between. The CDR3 has 13 residues. Germline V CDR1 and CDR2: DFQATT, SNEGSKA (reference sequence). The entry originates in a study of blood T cells in healthy people across ages. Study findings and constraints: Age brought a roughly linear fall in TCR beta diversity measured per million T cells.

These data are also associated with another study on T cells of mothers and their children.

The source material was blood. The chain recombines TRBV20-1 with TRBJ1-4; D is ambiguous. The TCR comes from a boy younger than 18 in good health. This CDR3 reads CSVTDATNEKLFF. CDR3 bases: TGCAGTGTCACAGATGCAACTAATGAAAAACTGTTTTTT.